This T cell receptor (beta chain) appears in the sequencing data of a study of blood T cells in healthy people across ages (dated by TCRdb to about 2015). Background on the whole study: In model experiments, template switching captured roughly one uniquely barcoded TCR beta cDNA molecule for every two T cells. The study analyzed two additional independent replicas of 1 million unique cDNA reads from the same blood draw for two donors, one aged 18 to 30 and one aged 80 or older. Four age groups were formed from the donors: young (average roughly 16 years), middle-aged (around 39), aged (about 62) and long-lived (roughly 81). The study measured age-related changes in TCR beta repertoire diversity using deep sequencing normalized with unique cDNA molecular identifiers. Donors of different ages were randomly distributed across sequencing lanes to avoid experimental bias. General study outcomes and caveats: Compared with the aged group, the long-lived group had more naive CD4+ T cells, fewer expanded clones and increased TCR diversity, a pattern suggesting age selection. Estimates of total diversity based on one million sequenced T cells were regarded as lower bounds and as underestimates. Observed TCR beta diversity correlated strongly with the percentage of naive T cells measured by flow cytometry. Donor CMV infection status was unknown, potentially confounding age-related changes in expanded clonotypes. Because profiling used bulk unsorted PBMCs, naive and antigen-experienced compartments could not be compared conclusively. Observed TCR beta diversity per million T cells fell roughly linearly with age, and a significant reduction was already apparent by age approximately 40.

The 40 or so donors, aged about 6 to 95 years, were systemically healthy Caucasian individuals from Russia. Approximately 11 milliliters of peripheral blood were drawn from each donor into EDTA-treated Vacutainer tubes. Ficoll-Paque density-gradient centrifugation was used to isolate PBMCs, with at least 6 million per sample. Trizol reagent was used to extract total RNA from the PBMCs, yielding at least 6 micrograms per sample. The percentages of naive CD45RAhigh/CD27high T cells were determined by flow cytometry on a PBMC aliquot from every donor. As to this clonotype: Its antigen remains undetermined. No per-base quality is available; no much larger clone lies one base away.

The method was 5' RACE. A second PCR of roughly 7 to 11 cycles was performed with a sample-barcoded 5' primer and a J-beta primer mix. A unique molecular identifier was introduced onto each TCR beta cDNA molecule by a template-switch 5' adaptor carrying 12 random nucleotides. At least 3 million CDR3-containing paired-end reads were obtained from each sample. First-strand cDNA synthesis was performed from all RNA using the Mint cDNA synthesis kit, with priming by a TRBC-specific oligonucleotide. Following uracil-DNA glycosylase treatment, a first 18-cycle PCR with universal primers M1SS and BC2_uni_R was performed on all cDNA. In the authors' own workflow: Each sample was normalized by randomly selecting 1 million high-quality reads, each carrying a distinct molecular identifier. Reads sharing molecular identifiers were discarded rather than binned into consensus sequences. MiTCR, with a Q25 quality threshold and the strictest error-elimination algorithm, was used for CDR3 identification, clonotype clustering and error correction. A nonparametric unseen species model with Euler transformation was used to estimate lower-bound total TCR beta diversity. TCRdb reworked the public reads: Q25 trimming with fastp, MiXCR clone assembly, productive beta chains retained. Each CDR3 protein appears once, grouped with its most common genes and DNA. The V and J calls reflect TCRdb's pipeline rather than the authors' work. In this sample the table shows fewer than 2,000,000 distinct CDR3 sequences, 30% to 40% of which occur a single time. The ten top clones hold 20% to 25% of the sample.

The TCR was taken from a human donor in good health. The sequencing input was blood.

The CDR3 here reads CSARDLWQFSYGYTF. The DNA sequence follows: TGCAGTGCTAGAGATTTGTGGCAGTTTTCCTATGGCTACACCTTC. The rearranged chain carries TRBV20-1 and TRBJ1-2; the D gene assignment is ambiguous. V and J are truncated by 0 bases and 4 bases respectively, leaving an intervening sequence of 15 bases. CDR1 and CDR2 are read off the germline V gene (reference sequence) as DFQATT and SNEGSKA. The CDR3 runs 15 residues from the cysteine to the phenylalanine. Only CDR3 DNA is held: 45 bases, read in frame from base 1.